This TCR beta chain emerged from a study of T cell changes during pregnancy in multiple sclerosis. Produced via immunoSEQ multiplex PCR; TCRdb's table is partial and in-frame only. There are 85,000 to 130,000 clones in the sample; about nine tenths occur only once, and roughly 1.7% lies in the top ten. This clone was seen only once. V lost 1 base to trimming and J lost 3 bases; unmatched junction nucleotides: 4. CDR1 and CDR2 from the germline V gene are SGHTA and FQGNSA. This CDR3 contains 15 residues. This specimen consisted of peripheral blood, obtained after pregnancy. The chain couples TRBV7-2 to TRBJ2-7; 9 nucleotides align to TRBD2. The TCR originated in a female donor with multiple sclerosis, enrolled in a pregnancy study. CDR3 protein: CASSLVPAGGYEQYF. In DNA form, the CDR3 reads TGTGCCAGCAGCTTAGTACCAGCGGGGGGCTACGAGCAGTACTTC.